The TCR beta chain under discussion was sequenced for a study of cytomegalovirus exposure and HLA in healthy donors. Notes on the study in general: Later, an analysis showed that TCR beta chains associated with HLA were more clonally expanded than others that were equally common.

About this clone itself: Antigen specificity is unknown.

Primers included in the PCR were 60 Vbeta and 13 Jbeta primers. TCRdb keeps only in-frame clones here, not all; method: immunoSEQ multiplex PCR. The sample holds roughly 120,000 clones. The germline V gene has CDR1 LGHNA and CDR2 YNFKEQ. This CDR3 spans 14 amino acids. V lost 8 bases and J lost 0; bases outside the gene matches: 4. Sequencing input: PBMCs. The receptor was derived from a man aged 25 to 45 in good health and CMV-seronegative. The chain links TRBV4-2 to TRBJ2-7; 10 bases are shared with TRBD1. This CDR3 reads CASGTGAVSYEQYF. The CDR3 bases are TGTGCCAGCGGGACAGGGGCCGTCTCCTACGAGCAGTACTTC.